This TCR beta chain originates from a study of blood T cell repertoires in COVID-19. Across the whole study: In each case, the material was cDNA or gDNA derived from T cells, B-cell-depleted T cells, or PBMCs.

In germline, CDR1 is SQVTM, CDR2 ANQGSEA. The V end was cut by 6 bases, the J end by 7 bases, with 16 bases between. CDR3 size: 13 residues. The authors' processing: Nucleated cell counts were estimated from reference gene primer amplification. TCRdb's copy holds only in-frame clones and misses some; the assay was immunoSEQ multiplex PCR. V and J calls and clone size come straight from that table; D and trimming were deduced from the DNA. The table lists 200,000 to 250,000 clones, over 75% of them singletons. The receptor comes from a man younger than 40 who had recovered from COVID-19. The sample was peripheral blood. This chain joins TRBV29-1 and TRBJ1-5, with D possibly matching TRBD1 (6 bases). The CDR3 here is CSVTTGSHQPQHF. The DNA for the CDR3 is TGCAGCGTCACCACAGGGTCGCACCAGCCCCAGCATTTT.